The clone carrying this T cell receptor (beta chain) was seen more than once but under ten times. This entry belongs to a study of T cells after yellow fever vaccination. TCRdb ran MiXCR on the 5' RACE reads and lists one entry per CDR3 protein. The table shows about 510,000 distinct CDR3 sequences, with about a fifth occurring only once. This CDR3 spans 13 amino acids. Germline values: CDR1 SGHVS, CDR2 FQNEAQ. The source of this sequence is a man younger than 35 who received the YFV17D yellow fever vaccine. The input for sequencing was PBMCs, taken about 21 days after the first yellow fever vaccination. The chain uses TRBV7-8 and TRBJ1-1; D ambiguous. The CDR3 reads CATKEKLNTEAFF. For the CDR3, the DNA is TGTGCAACCAAGGAGAAATTGAACACTGAAGCTTTCTTT.